A single sample gave rise to the 5 T cell receptor beta chains below, sequenced in a study of T cell clones after liver transplantation. TCRdb's copy holds only in-frame clones and misses some; the assay was immunoSEQ multiplex PCR. The sample includes about 80,000 clones, 65% to 85% seen only once; the top ten take roughly 0.44%. Sequenced here: CD4+ T cells from blood, sampled almost 47 months after liver transplant. The origin of the receptors is a human patient who received a liver transplant. Part of the T cells may come from the graft donor.

The rearrangement uses TRBV11-1 and TRBJ2-1, with 14 bases aligning to TRBD2. The germline CDR1 and CDR2 sequences are SGHAT and FQDESV (reference sequence). Trimming removed 5 bases from V and 9 bases from J; junction bases left unmatched: 6. CDR3 size: 15 residues. CDR3 protein: CASSPGTSGRSEQFF. The DNA for the CDR3 is TGTGCCAGCAGCCCCGGGACTAGCGGGAGAAGTGAGCAGTTCTTC.

This clone was recorded only once. The V call is TRBV18, the J call TRBJ2-2; the D is unclear. The CDR3 spans 15 residues. V shed 0 bases and J shed 4 bases, with 9 bases lying between them. Germline CDR1 is KGHSH and CDR2 is LQKENI. The CDR3 loop reads CASSPPGFPTGELFF. The CDR3 nucleotides are TGTGCCAGCTCACCACCAGGGTTTCCCACCGGGGAGCTGTTTTTT. The full variable domain, rest sourced from reference TRBV18 and TRBJ2-2, is NAGVMQNPRHLVRRRGQEARLRCSPMKGHSHVYWYRQLPEEGLKFMVYLQKENIIDESGMPKERFSAEFPKEGPSILRIQQVVRGDSAAYFCASSPPGFPTGELFFGEGSRLTVL.

CDR3 sequence reads: CASSEGQAPYEQYF. Written as DNA, the CDR3 is TGTGCCAGCAGTGAGGGACAGGCCCCCTACGAGCAGTACTTC. The chain has TRBV2 and TRBJ2-7; TRBD1 matches 8 bases. V shed 3 bases and J 2 bases; nucleotides not matched to a gene: 3. This CDR3 is 14 amino acids long. CDR1 and CDR2 (germline): SNHLY, FYNNEI.

The rearrangement links TRBV6-6 to TRBJ1-4; D is uncertain. Per germline, CDR1 MNHNY and CDR2 SVGAGI (reference sequence). CDR3 length: 13 amino acids. Deletions cut 0 bases from V and 12 bases from J, with 11 bases between. CDR3 loop: CASSYSDRLELFF. CDR3 coding DNA: TGTGCCAGCAGTTACTCCGACCGGTTAGAACTGTTTTTT.

CDR3 coding DNA: TGCGCCAGCAGCTCTGGGGCGCGGGAAAAACTGTTTTTT. It specifies CASSSGAREKLFF. The V and J genes are TRBV5-1 and TRBJ1-4; TRBD1 might be the D (5 bases). CDR1 SGHRS and CDR2 YFSETQ come from the germline V gene. V was trimmed by 3 bases and J by 8 bases, leaving 11 bases between them. The CDR3 sequence is 13 residues long.